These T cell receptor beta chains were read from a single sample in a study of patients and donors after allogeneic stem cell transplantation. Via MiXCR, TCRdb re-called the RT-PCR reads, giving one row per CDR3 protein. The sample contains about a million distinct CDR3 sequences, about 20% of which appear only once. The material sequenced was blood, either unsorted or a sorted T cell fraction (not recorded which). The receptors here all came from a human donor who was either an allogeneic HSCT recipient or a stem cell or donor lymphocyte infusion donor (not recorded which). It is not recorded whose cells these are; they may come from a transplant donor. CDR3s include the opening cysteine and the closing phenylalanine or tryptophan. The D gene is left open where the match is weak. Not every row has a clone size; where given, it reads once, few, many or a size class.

CDR3aa: CASSYSKWGSNTEAFF; CDR3nt: TGTGCCAGCAGTTACTCGAAATGGGGCAGTAACACTGAAGCTTTCTTT; d_gene: .; j_gene: TRBJ1-1; v_gene: TRBV6-5; abundance: .
CDR3aa: CATSDSPGYF; CDR3nt: TGTGCCACCAGTGATTCACCGGGCTACTTC; d_gene: .; j_gene: TRBJ2-7; v_gene: TRBV24-1; abundance: many
CDR3aa: CATSDPPTEEQYF; CDR3nt: TGTGCCACCAGTGATCCACCGACGGAAGAGCAGTACTTC; d_gene: .; j_gene: TRBJ2-7; v_gene: TRBV24-1; abundance: .
CDR3aa: CATSLADTYEQYF; CDR3nt: TGTGCCACCAGTCTTGCGGATACCTACGAGCAGTACTTC; d_gene: .; j_gene: TRBJ2-7; v_gene: TRBV24-1; abundance: few
CDR3aa: CSALLPTSNTGELFF; CDR3nt: TGCAGTGCTTTACTCCCGACATCGAACACCGGGGAGCTGTTTTTT; d_gene: .; j_gene: TRBJ2-2; v_gene: TRBV20-1; abundance: .
CDR3aa: CASNTYQGNSYNEQFF; CDR3nt: TGTGCCAGCAACACCTACCAGGGGAACTCCTACAATGAGCAGTTCTTC; d_gene: .; j_gene: TRBJ2-1; v_gene: TRBV5-6; abundance: few
CDR3aa: CAISSGTESPLHF; CDR3nt: TGTGCCATCAGTTCAGGGACAGAGTCACCCCTCCACTTT; d_gene: TRBD1; j_gene: TRBJ1-6; v_gene: TRBV10-3; abundance: .
CDR3aa: CASSQVPGNYEQYF; CDR3nt: TGCGCCAGCAGCCAAGTTCCTGGGAACTACGAGCAGTACTTC; d_gene: .; j_gene: TRBJ2-7; v_gene: TRBV4-1; abundance: .
CDR3aa: CASSPVNSGANVLTF; CDR3nt: TGTGCCAGCTCACCAGTGAACTCTGGGGCCAACGTCCTGACTTTC; d_gene: .; j_gene: TRBJ2-6; v_gene: TRBV18; abundance: few
CDR3aa: CASSQQGLGNSPLHF; CDR3nt: TGTGCCAGCAGCCAGCAAGGACTGGGGAATTCACCCCTCCACTTT; d_gene: .; j_gene: TRBJ1-6; v_gene: TRBV7-2; abundance: few
CDR3aa: CASSQGPGTFDEQYF; CDR3nt: TGCGCCAGCAGCCAAGGGCCAGGGACCTTCGACGAGCAGTACTTC; d_gene: .; j_gene: TRBJ2-7; v_gene: TRBV4-3; abundance: .
CDR3aa: CASSFSPGTGGSTIYF; CDR3nt: TGTGCCAGCAGTTTCTCCCCCGGGACAGGGGGGAGCACCATATATTTT; d_gene: TRBD1; j_gene: TRBJ1-3; v_gene: TRBV12-3/TRBV12-4; abundance: .
CDR3aa: CASSQVAGTSYEQYF; CDR3nt: TGCGCCAGCAGCCAGGTAGCGGGTACCTCCTACGAGCAGTACTTC; d_gene: TRBD2; j_gene: TRBJ2-7; v_gene: TRBV4-1; abundance: few
CDR3aa: CSALTGEGWTRVMVTQYF; CDR3nt: TGCAGCGCCCTAACGGGCGAGGGGTGGACTAGAGTGATGGTGACCCAGTACTTC; d_gene: TRBD2; j_gene: TRBJ2-5; v_gene: TRBV29-1; abundance: few
CDR3aa: CASSGTSDSHEQYF; CDR3nt: TGTGCCAGCAGTGGTACTAGCGACTCCCACGAGCAGTACTTC; d_gene: TRBD2; j_gene: TRBJ2-7; v_gene: TRBV6-4; abundance: .
CDR3aa: CASSLGLAGTQETQYF; CDR3nt: TGCGCCAGCAGCTTGGGGCTAGCGGGAACCCAAGAGACCCAGTACTTC; d_gene: TRBD2; j_gene: TRBJ2-5; v_gene: TRBV5-1; abundance: .
CDR3aa: CASSLGGLAGGWELFF; CDR3nt: TGTGCCAGCAGCTTAGGAGGGCTAGCGGGAGGATGGGAGCTGTTTTTT; d_gene: TRBD2; j_gene: TRBJ2-2; v_gene: TRBV7-2; abundance: .